These 2 T cell receptor beta chains were all obtained from the same sample, sequenced in a study of blood T cell repertoires in COVID-19. Measured with immunoSEQ multiplex PCR; TCRdb has only the in-frame clones, and not every one. Altogether tens of thousands of clones are present, nearly 90% being singletons, with the ten largest covering approximately 2.9%. Material: peripheral blood. The receptors here all came from a man in his fifties or sixties with active COVID-19.

V gene TRBV28 combines with J gene TRBJ1-1; TRBD1 is a possible D gene (6 bases). The germline V and J ends were trimmed by 4 bases and 4 bases, with 16 bases remaining between them. From germline, CDR1 is MDHEN and CDR2 SYDVKM. The CDR3 loop spans 15 amino acids. The CDR3 loop is CASSSFQGLGTEAFF. The CDR3 DNA reads as TGTGCCAGCAGTTCTTTCCAGGGGCTCGGCACTGAAGCTTTCTTT.

This clone has just one count. This chain connects TRBV6-5 to TRBJ1-2, with 7 bases identical to TRBD1. After removal of 7 bases from V and 4 bases from J, the junction contained 6 bases not matched to a gene. There are 13 residues in the CDR3. CDR1 is MNHEY and CDR2 is SVGAGI in the germline V gene. The CDR3 is CASTPGTVYGYTF. The CDR3 DNA follows: TGTGCCAGCACCCCTGGGACAGTCTATGGCTACACCTTC.